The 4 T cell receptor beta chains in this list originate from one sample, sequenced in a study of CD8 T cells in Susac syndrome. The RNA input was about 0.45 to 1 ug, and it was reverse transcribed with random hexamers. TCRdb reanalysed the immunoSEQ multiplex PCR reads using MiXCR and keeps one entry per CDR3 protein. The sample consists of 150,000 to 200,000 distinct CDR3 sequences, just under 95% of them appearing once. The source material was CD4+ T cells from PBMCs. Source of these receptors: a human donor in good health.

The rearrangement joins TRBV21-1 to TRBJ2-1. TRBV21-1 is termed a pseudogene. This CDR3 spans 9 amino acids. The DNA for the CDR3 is TGTGCCACCCACAATGAGCAGTTCTTC. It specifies CATHNEQFF.

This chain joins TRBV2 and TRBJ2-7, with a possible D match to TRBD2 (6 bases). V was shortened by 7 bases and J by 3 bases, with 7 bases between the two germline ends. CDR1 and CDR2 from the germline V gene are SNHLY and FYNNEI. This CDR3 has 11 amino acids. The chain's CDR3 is CASIGGYEQYF. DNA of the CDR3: TGTGCCAGCATCGGGGGCTACGAGCAGTACTTC.

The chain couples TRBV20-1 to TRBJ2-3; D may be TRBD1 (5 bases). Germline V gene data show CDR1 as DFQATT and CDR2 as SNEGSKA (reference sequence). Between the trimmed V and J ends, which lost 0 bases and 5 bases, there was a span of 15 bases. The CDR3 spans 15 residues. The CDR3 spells CSARDLGAQGDTQYF. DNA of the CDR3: TGCAGTGCTAGAGACCTCGGAGCCCAGGGAGATACGCAGTATTTT.

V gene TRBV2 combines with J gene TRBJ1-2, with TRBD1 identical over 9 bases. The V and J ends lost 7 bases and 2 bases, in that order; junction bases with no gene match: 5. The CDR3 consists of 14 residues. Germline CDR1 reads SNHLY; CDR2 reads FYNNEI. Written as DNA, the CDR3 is TGTGCCAGCACCCAGGGACAGGGAAACTATGGCTACACCTTC. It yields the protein CASTQGQGNYGYTF.